This T cell receptor beta chain was identified in a study of control samples from healthy donors and cancer patients. The V and J ends lost 0 bases and 7 bases respectively, with 15 bases between them. The CDR3 sequence is 16 residues long. CDR1 SGHVS and CDR2 FQNEAQ come from the germline V gene. The data were produced by immunoSEQ multiplex PCR, yet TCRdb's version contains in-frame clones alone and is incomplete. This sample has about 100,000 clones; about 80% occur once, and the top ten carry about 5.9%. The material sequenced was blood. This sequence joins TRBV7-8 and TRBJ1-4; D not resolved. The TCR sequence derives from a man aged 18 to 30 in good health. CDR3 DNA: TGTGCCAGCAGCTTAGCGAGGGTCGGATTTAGTGAAAAACTGTTTTTT. Its protein product is CASSLARVGFSEKLFF.